This TCR beta chain stems from a study of patients and donors after allogeneic stem cell transplantation. CDR3 length: 14 amino acids. V was shortened by 5 bases and J by 5 bases, with 16 bases between the two germline ends. Germline CDR1 is SEHNR and CDR2 is FQNEAQ (reference sequence). This clonotype was picked up a small number of times. TCRdb independently ran MiXCR on the RT-PCR reads; one entry per CDR3 protein. The table has over 150,000 distinct CDR3 sequences, about 29% seen once. The V and J genes are TRBV7-9 and TRBJ2-7, with D possibly matching TRBD2 (6 bases). The receptor's source is a human donor who was either an allogeneic HSCT recipient or a stem cell or donor lymphocyte infusion donor (not recorded which). It is not recorded whose cells these are; they may come from a transplant donor. The specimen was blood, either unsorted or a sorted T cell fraction (not recorded which). The CDR3 bases are TGTGCCAGCAGCCTTCGCGGAGGGTCCCACGAGCAGTACTTC. This gives the protein CASSLRGGSHEQYF.